The 21 T cell receptor beta chains below all came from one sample that was sequenced in a study of breast tumors, draining lymph nodes, adjacent tissues. The lymph nodes were axillary draining lymph nodes from breast cancer patients. TCRdb reprocessed the multiplex PCR reads with MiXCR, giving one entry per CDR3 protein. The data contain more than 250,000 distinct CDR3 sequences, over 30% of them singletons. Sequences were obtained from axillary lymph node tissue. The origin of the receptors is a female donor with breast cancer. Some clones in this sample may be carry-over from other donors' samples.

This clonotype was picked up many times. The V gene is TRBV6-4, the J gene TRBJ2-3; D remains ambiguous. Trimming cost V 0 bases and J 3 bases, with 16 bases left between them. From germline, CDR1 is MRHNA and CDR2 SNTAGT. The CDR3 runs to 17 residues. CDR3 bases: TGTGCCAGCAGTGACTCGAGTAGTGCTAGTGGGACAGATACGCAGTATTTT. Its protein product is CASSDSSSASGTDTQYF.

This clonotype was counted many times. J is TRBJ2-7 and V is TRBV7-3, with no clear D. The CDR3 contains 13 residues. The ends were cut back, 0 bases at V and 7 bases at J, with 10 bases in the middle. In germline, CDR1 is SGHTA, CDR2 FQGTGA. The CDR3 DNA reads TGTGCCAGCAGCTTAACTGGGGTGGGGGAGCAGTACTTC. Its translation is CASSLTGVGEQYF.

The gene calls are TRBV28 and TRBJ2-3, with 14 bases that match TRBD2. This CDR3 region has 17 residues. Germline loops: CDR1 MDHEN, CDR2 SYDVKM. The V segment lost 5 bases and the J segment 2 bases; nucleotides outside the gene matches: 6. CDR3 sequence: CASSPGLAGANTDTQYF. CDR3 DNA sequence: TGTGCCAGCAGTCCGGGACTAGCGGGAGCAAACACAGATACGCAGTATTTT. Complete variable domain (other parts from reference TRBV28 and TRBJ2-3): DVKVTQSSRYLVKRTGEKVFLECVQDMDHENMFWYRQDPGLGLRLIYFSYDVKMKEKGDIPEGYSVSREKKERFSLILESASTNQTSMYLCASSPGLAGANTDTQYFGPGTRLTVL.

Notes on this clonotype: A much larger clone sits a single nucleotide away, making a read error possible. The chain combines TRBV14 with TRBJ2-1, with 9 bases that match TRBD2. CDR1 and CDR2 (germline): SGHDN, FVKESK. The CDR3 is made up of 16 amino acids. CDR3 sequence (DNA): TGTGCCAGCAACCCGGGAGGGGGACTAGCCTACAATGGGCAGTTCTTC. Protein product: CASNPGGGLAYNGQFF.

J is TRBJ2-7 and V is TRBV7-2; 11 bases line up with TRBD1. This CDR3 region has 14 residues. CDR1 and CDR2 from the germline V gene are SGHTA and FQGNSA. J was trimmed by 7 bases and V by 4 bases; bases with no gene match: 6. The CDR3 DNA sequence: TGTGCCAGCAGCTGGGACAGGGGGAACGGGGAGCAGTACTTC. The encoded protein is CASSWDRGNGEQYF.

This clonotype was recorded many times. The V call is TRBV24-1, the J call TRBJ2-2; D not resolved. This CDR3 contains 13 residues. V was shortened by 3 bases and J by 6 bases, with 7 bases between the two germline ends. Germline-derived CDR1 and CDR2 are KGHDR and SFDVKD. The CDR3 region has the DNA TGTGCCACCAGTGATCCCGGACCCGGGGAGCTGTTTTTT. Translating it yields CATSDPGPGELFF.

Many counts were recorded for this clonotype. A junction end diverges from the germline sequence, so it may reflect a read error. The V and J genes are TRBV7-7 and TRBJ2-5; D call uncertain. Germline CDR1 is SSHAT and CDR2 is FNYEAQ (reference sequence). CDR3 length: 13 residues. The CDR3 spells CASSLEGKETQYF. CDR3 sequence (DNA): TGTGCTAGCAGCTTAGAAGGAAAAGAGACCCAGTACTTC.

This clonotype was seen more than once but under ten times. A much larger clone differs from this one at a single base, so this may be a read error. The chain carries TRBV4-2 and TRBJ1-2; D is undetermined. The germline V and J ends were trimmed by 5 bases and 14 bases, with 21 bases remaining between them. CDR1 is LGHNA and CDR2 is YNFKEQ in the germline V gene. CDR3 length: 13 amino acids. The CDR3 DNA reads TGTGCCAGCAGCTTGGAGAGCAGTCAGCCCGCGACCTTC. It yields the protein CASSLESSQPATF.

As regards this clonotype: A read error may produce the germline difference seen at one junction end. The rearrangement links TRBV5-1 to TRBJ2-1; D uncertain. Germline loops: CDR1 SGHRS, CDR2 YFSETQ. The CDR3 totals 19 residues. Here the CDR3 DNA reads TGCTCCAGCAGATCCTACTTGTCAAGTCGTGGCGGCTCCTACAATGAGCAGTTCTTC. Translating gives CSSRSYLSSRGGSYNEQFF.

About this clonotype: This may come from a read error, since a much larger clone is one base off. The rearrangement uses TRBV9 and TRBJ2-2, with D unclear. The CDR3 is made up of 13 amino acids. Germline V CDR1 and CDR2: SGDLS, YYNGEE. The chain's CDR3 is CAGSVEWAGELFF. The CDR3 DNA is TGTGCCGGCAGCGTAGAGTGGGCCGGGGAGCTGTTTTTT.

The chain recombines TRBV5-1 with TRBJ1-2; perhaps TRBD1 as D (6 bases). V lost 0 bases and J lost 6, with 9 bases in between. CDR1 SGHRS and CDR2 YFSETQ come from the germline V gene. This CDR3 is 13 amino acids long. CDR3 in amino acids: CASSLAGADGYTF. DNA of the CDR3: TGCGCCAGCAGCTTGGCAGGGGCGGATGGCTACACCTTC.

The chain is built from TRBV6-4 and TRBJ2-3; possible D gene TRBD1, 5 bases. The V gene's germline CDR1 is MRHNA and CDR2 SNTAGT. Trimming stripped 4 bases from V and 1 base from J, with 6 bases between. CDR3 length: 13 amino acids. For the CDR3, the DNA is TGTGCCAGCAGTGCCAGGGGCACAGATACGCAGTATTTT. Its protein is CASSARGTDTQYF.

This clonotype showed up many times. The chain joins TRBV5-1 to TRBJ2-2; possible D gene TRBD1, 6 bases. CDR1 and CDR2 (germline): SGHRS, YFSETQ. V was shortened by 4 bases and J by 6 bases, with 13 bases between the two germline ends. The CDR3 covers 14 residues. CDR3 sequence reads: CASSVQGSPGELFF. The DNA for the CDR3 is TGCGCCAGCAGCGTACAGGGCTCCCCCGGGGAGCTGTTTTTT.

The CDR3 sequence is CASSQDHVKRESPYEQYF. For the CDR3, the DNA is TGTGCCAGCAGCCAAGATCACGTGAAGCGGGAGTCACCCTACGAGCAGTACTTC. The rearrangement uses TRBV3-1 and TRBJ2-7, with 8 bases identical to TRBD2. The germline V gene has CDR1 LGHDT and CDR2 YNNKEL (reference sequence). There are 18 residues in the CDR3. V lost 0 bases and J lost 2; bases outside the gene matches: 12.

The chain joins TRBV29-1 to TRBJ2-3; D remains unclear. Germline CDR1 is SQVTM and CDR2 is ANQGSEA. The CDR3 runs to 11 residues. V lost 8 bases, J lost 2 bases, and 8 bases lay in between. The CDR3 sequence: CSLAPTDTQYF. Written as DNA, the CDR3 is TGCAGCTTAGCCCCCACAGATACGCAGTATTTT.

This clonotype came up many times. V gene TRBV20-1 combines with J gene TRBJ2-2, with 14 bases lining up with TRBD2. The CDR3 runs 17 residues. In germline, CDR1 is DFQATT, CDR2 SNEGSKA (reference sequence). J was trimmed by 7 bases and V by 3 bases; bases with no gene match: 10. The CDR3: CSARGLAGAALGGELFF. Written as DNA, the CDR3 is TGCAGTGCTAGGGGACTAGCGGGAGCCGCGTTGGGCGGGGAGCTGTTTTTT.

This chain uses TRBV20-1 with TRBJ1-2; D possibly corresponds to TRBD1 (5 bases). Trimming pared 0 bases from V and 7 bases from J, leaving 6 bases between. This CDR3 is built from 11 residues. The V gene's germline CDR1 is DFQATT and CDR2 SNEGSKA (reference sequence). CDR3 DNA sequence: TGCAGTGCTAGAGATGGGACTGGCTACACCTTC. This encodes CSARDGTGYTF.

As to this clonotype: A clone one base away is much larger, so this may be a read error. This chain joins TRBV12-3 or TRBV12-4 and TRBJ2-1; 8 positions agree with TRBD1. Trimming removed 5 bases from V and 9 bases from J; junction bases left unmatched: 6. The CDR3 has 13 amino acids. The CDR3 DNA is TGTGCCAGCAGTCCTGACAGGGGTTTTGAGCAGTTCTTC. Its protein is CASSPDRGFEQFF.

In its sample, this clonotype was seen many times. The rearrangement uses TRBV4-1 and TRBJ2-1; D is uncertain. Germline V CDR1 and CDR2: MGHRA, YSYEKL. There are 14 residues in the CDR3. Between the trimmed V and J ends, which lost 0 bases and 4 bases, there was a span of 7 bases. For the CDR3, the DNA is TGCGCCAGCAGCCAAGACCCCTCATACAATGAGCAGTTCTTC. This codes for CASSQDPSYNEQFF.

This clonotype was observed many times. The chain couples TRBV29-1 to TRBJ2-3, with 9 nucleotides matching TRBD2. This CDR3 comprises 16 residues. The ends lost 6 bases at V and 3 bases at J; junction bases unmatched: 13. In germline, CDR1 is SQVTM, CDR2 ANQGSEA. Here the CDR3 reads CSVPKGSSGKTDTQYF. DNA for the CDR3: TGCAGCGTCCCTAAGGGGTCTAGCGGGAAAACAGATACGCAGTATTTT.

The chain couples TRBV10-3 to TRBJ2-6, with D hard to call. V was pared by 6 bases and J by 1 base, with 10 bases between. Germline CDR1 reads ENHRY; CDR2 reads SYGVKD. This CDR3 is built from 15 residues. The CDR3 sequence: CAIRTRASGANVLTF. For the CDR3, the DNA is TGTGCCATCAGAACAAGGGCTTCTGGGGCCAACGTCCTGACTTTC.